The table lists the clone carrying this T cell receptor beta chain with many counts. This sample is drawn from a study of T cells in Graves' hyperthyroidism and ophthalmopathy. Amplified TCR beta CDR3 regions derived from RNA transcripts. Initially, a first-round RT-PCR of the TCR CDR3 employed the HTBI primer set. TCRdb called the multiplex PCR reads again in MiXCR, with one record for every CDR3 protein. Seen here are under 350,000 distinct CDR3 sequences, roughly 18% observed once, and the top ten hold under 55%. Germline CDR1 and CDR2: GTSNPN and SVGIG (reference sequence). CDR3 length: 12 residues. V was trimmed by 5 bases and J by 10 bases, leaving 17 bases between them.

This chain joins TRBV30 and TRBJ1-1; D remains unclear. This TCR was recovered from a woman between 45 and 60 years old with Graves' hyperthyroidism. The source material was blood. CDR3 protein: CAWAPDPAVAFF. CDR3 DNA: TGTGCCTGGGCCCCGGACCCGGCGGTAGCTTTCTTT.